A single sample is the source of the 17 T cell receptor beta chains below, sequenced in a study of T cells after yellow fever vaccination. TCRdb re-analysed the 5' RACE reads in MiXCR, keeping a single row per CDR3 protein. The sample consists of 250,000 to 400,000 distinct CDR3 sequences, around 4.3% of them appearing once. Here the sequenced sample was PBMCs, taken 15 days after the yellow fever booster vaccination. These receptors originate from a man aged 18 to 30 who received the YFV17D yellow fever vaccine.

CDR3 in amino acids: CASSLMWDRNTGELFF. CDR3 coding DNA: TGTGCCAGCAGCTTAATGTGGGACCGGAACACCGGGGAGCTGTTTTTT. The chain recombines TRBV7-2 with TRBJ2-2; either TRBD1 or TRBD2 may fit D (5 bases each). The CDR3 has 16 amino acids. Germline V gene data show CDR1 as SGHTA and CDR2 as FQGNSA. V was trimmed by 2 bases and J by 1 base, leaving 11 bases between them.

This clonotype came up a few times. The chain joins TRBV4-1 to TRBJ2-7; D call uncertain. V lost 1 base and J lost 6, with 10 bases in between. The CDR3 is made up of 13 amino acids. Germline loops: CDR1 MGHRA, CDR2 YSYEKL. The CDR3 is CASSQVIHGEQYV. CDR3 nucleotide sequence: TGCGCCAGCAGCCAAGTTATACATGGCGAGCAGTACGTC.

This clonotype was picked up many times. The chain joins TRBV7-9 to TRBJ1-4; 9 nucleotides match TRBD1. Trimming cost V 6 bases and J 4 bases; bases outside gene matches: 6. The CDR3 extends over 15 amino acids. CDR1 SEHNR and CDR2 FQNEAQ come from the germline V gene (reference sequence). As DNA, the CDR3 is TGTGCCAGCAGGGGACAGGGAAACTTTAATGAAAAACTGTTTTTT. Its translation: CASRGQGNFNEKLFF.

This clonotype has more than one count but fewer than ten. The J gene is TRBJ2-3, the V gene TRBV12-3 or TRBV12-4; no clear D. V was shortened by 5 bases and J by 6 bases, with 18 bases between the two germline ends. CDR3 length: 15 amino acids. This chain's CDR3 is CASSHRTVTLDTQYF. In DNA, the CDR3 is TGTGCCAGCAGTCATAGGACGGTGACCCTGGATACGCAGTATTTT.

The gene calls are TRBV6-2 or TRBV6-3 and TRBJ2-7; possibly TRBD2 for D (5 bases). The CDR3 is 12 amino acids. Trimming stripped 7 bases from V and 6 bases from J, with 13 bases between. Germline lookup yields CDR1 MNHEY and CDR2 SVGEGT. CDR3 DNA: TGTGCCAGCACTAGCCCAATTCGCGAGCAGTACTTC. This sequence encodes CASTSPIREQYF.

The genes are TRBV18 and TRBJ2-7; 7 bases fit TRBD1. The CDR3 consists of 13 residues. CDR1 KGHSH and CDR2 LQKENI come from the germline V gene. The CDR3 coding sequence is TGTGCCTGCTCACCAACTAGGGGGCCCGAGCAGTACGTC. Translating gives CACSPTRGPEQYV.

This clonotype was detected ten times or more. The rearrangement joins TRBV7-3 to TRBJ2-3; D ambiguous. The germline V gene has CDR1 SGHTA and CDR2 FQGTGA. Deletions cut 4 bases from V and 5 bases from J, with 13 bases between. This CDR3 region has 14 residues. CDR3 in amino acids: CASSSHGLGDTQYF. CDR3 in DNA: TGTGCCAGCAGCTCCCACGGTTTGGGAGATACGCAGTATTTT.

This rearrangement joins TRBV5-1 to TRBJ2-5; D is perhaps TRBD1 (6 bases). CDR3 size: 14 residues. V shed 4 bases and J shed 4 bases, with 14 bases lying between them. The germline V gene has CDR1 SGHRS and CDR2 YFSETQ. CDR3 DNA: TGCGCCAGCAGCGTACAGGGTGCCCGAGAGACCCAGTACTTC. Its protein product is CASSVQGARETQYF.

This clonotype showed up many times. The chain employs TRBV20-1 and TRBJ2-3, with 9 positions matching TRBD2. This CDR3 has 15 residues. Germline V gives CDR1 DFQATT, CDR2 SNEGSKA (reference sequence). The ends lost 6 bases at V and 3 bases at J; junction bases unmatched: 10. Here the CDR3 DNA reads TGCAGTGCCGAGGGGAGCGGGGGGCGAACAGATACGCAGTATTTT. This gives the protein CSAEGSGGRTDTQYF.

This clonotype was observed at least ten times. This chain uses TRBV30 with TRBJ1-6; no reliable D call. CDR3 length equals 13 residues. Germline lookup yields CDR1 GTSNPN and CDR2 SVGIG (reference sequence). Trimming took off 1 base at V and 9 bases at J, with 10 bases between the two ends. This chain's CDR3 is CAWSGVTGSPLHF. CDR3 DNA sequence: TGTGCCTGGAGTGGGGTGACGGGTTCACCCCTCCACTTT.

The J gene is TRBJ2-1, the V gene TRBV11-2; D not certain. Germline values: CDR1 SGHAT, CDR2 FQNNGV. This CDR3 comprises 12 residues. V was clipped by 8 bases and J by 5 bases, with 10 bases between them. CDR3 protein: CASLGLDNEQFF. The CDR3 DNA is TGTGCCAGCTTAGGTTTGGACAATGAGCAGTTCTTC.

The table lists this clonotype with many counts. The chain combines TRBV20-1 with TRBJ1-1; TRBD1 might be the D (5 bases). This CDR3 is 14 amino acids long. Germline assignment: CDR1 DFQATT and CDR2 SNEGSKA (reference sequence). The V gene lost 2 bases and the J gene lost 4 bases, with 14 bases spanning the gap. The CDR3 DNA reads as TGCAGTGCTAGATCTCGGGTCACAGGCACTGAAGCTTTCTTT. Protein: CSARSRVTGTEAFF.

This clonotype was seen at least ten times. The rearrangement links TRBV4-1 to TRBJ2-7, with D perhaps TRBD1 (5 bases). CDR1 and CDR2 from the germline V gene are MGHRA and YSYEKL. V was shortened by 1 base and J by 3 bases, with 7 bases between the two germline ends. The CDR3 is 13 amino acids. CDR3: CASSQGRDYEQYV. CDR3 nucleotide sequence: TGCGCCAGCAGCCAAGGCAGGGACTACGAGCAGTACGTC.

The V call is TRBV5-5, the J call TRBJ1-4; no clear D. The CDR3 is made up of 15 amino acids. The V end was cut by 3 bases, the J end by 7 bases, with 16 bases between. Germline V gives CDR1 SGHKS, CDR2 YYEKEE (reference sequence). The CDR3 DNA is TGTGCCAGCAGCTCTCTGGCGTTTAAGTCTGAAAAACTGTTTTTT. It is translated as CASSSLAFKSEKLFF.

Only a few counts were recorded for this clonotype. J is TRBJ2-3 and V is TRBV5-1; D tentatively fits TRBD1 or TRBD2 (5 bases each). CDR1 and CDR2 (germline): SGHRS, YFSETQ. The CDR3 consists of 15 residues. The V and J ends lost 0 bases and 5 bases respectively, with 13 bases between them. For the CDR3, the DNA is TGCGCCAGCAGCTTGGGTCGGGGCGTGGGAGATACGCAGTATTTT. Its translation: CASSLGRGVGDTQYF.

The CDR3 reads CASSQEERENIQYF. The CDR3 coding sequence is TGTGCCAGCAGCCAAGAGGAAAGGGAAAACATTCAGTACTTC. J is TRBJ2-4 and V is TRBV4-2; D unclear. Germline CDR1 is LGHNA and CDR2 is YNFKEQ. Trimming took off 0 bases at V and 5 bases at J, with 8 bases between the two ends. This CDR3 contains 14 residues.

This chain connects TRBV18 to TRBJ2-5; D might be TRBD2 (5 bases). Germline loops: CDR1 KGHSH, CDR2 LQKENI. The CDR3 consists of 17 residues. Trimming removed 3 bases from V and 2 bases from J, with 19 bases in between. The CDR3 reads CASSPFSTPSSQETQYF. CDR3 nucleotides: TGTGCCAGCTCACCTTTCTCCACCCCTAGCTCGCAAGAGACCCAGTACTTC.